The 26 T cell receptor beta chains below were found in one sample sequenced in a study of regulatory T cells in long-lasting Graves disease. Construction of the TCR beta libraries employed iRepertoire HTBI primers in conjunction with Arm-PCR of CDR3 regions. TCRdb used MiXCR to reprocess the multiplex PCR reads, holding one entry per CDR3 protein. The sample records some 340,000 distinct CDR3 sequences, roughly 23% being singletons. As to time point: persistent/refractory GD, antithyroid drugs over 5 years with positive TRAb. Isolated PBMC RNA provided the starting material for the TCR library. Specimen: peripheral blood mononuclear cells (PBMCs), collected when the disease was refractory, from a patient treated with antithyroid drugs. These receptor sequences come from a woman aged 40 to 55 with Graves disease.

This clonotype was seen a handful of times. The chain links TRBV19 to TRBJ2-7, with TRBD1 matching 8 bases. The germline V gene has CDR1 LNHDA and CDR2 SQIVND (reference sequence). J was trimmed by 4 bases and V by 5 bases; bases with no gene match: 10. The CDR3 contains 15 residues. This CDR3 is CASSVTGGIVYEQYF. In DNA, the CDR3 is TGTGCCAGTAGTGTTACAGGGGGAATCGTGTACGAGCAGTACTTC. The whole variable domain, remainder taken from reference TRBV19 and TRBJ2-7, is DGGITQSPKYLFRKEGQNVTLSCEQNLNHDAMYWYRQDPGQGLRLIYYSQIVNDFQKGDIAEGYSVSREKKESFPLTVTSAQKNPTAFYLCASSVTGGIVYEQYFGPGTRLTVT.

This clonotype was observed many times. This chain connects TRBV2 to TRBJ2-4; TRBD2 matches 9 bases. This CDR3 has 14 residues. J lost 3 bases, V lost 6 bases, and 3 bases had no gene match. Looked up from germline, CDR1 is SNHLY and CDR2 is FYNNEI. CDR3: CASRVLAGKNIQYF. The CDR3 DNA follows: TGTGCCAGCAGGGTACTAGCGGGCAAAAACATTCAGTACTTC.

The chain has TRBV6-1 and TRBJ2-7, with 9 positions matching TRBD1. CDR1 MNHNS and CDR2 SASEGT come from the germline V gene. The J segment lost 0 bases and the V segment lost 5 bases, leaving 5 bases of the junction unmatched. CDR3 length: 15 residues. The CDR3 loop is CASSRTGETSYEQYF. The CDR3 DNA follows: TGTGCCAGCAGTCGGACAGGGGAGACCTCCTACGAGCAGTACTTC.

V and J are TRBV5-1 and TRBJ1-1, with 7 positions matching TRBD1. J lost 5 bases, V lost 4 bases, and 11 bases had no gene match. This CDR3 is built from 15 residues. In germline, CDR1 is SGHRS, CDR2 YFSETQ. CDR3 nucleotide sequence: TGCGCCAGCAGCAGAATTCGAGGGGGCAGGACTGAAGCTTTCTTT. Its protein product is CASSRIRGGRTEAFF.

This clonotype appeared many times. The chain uses TRBV29-1 and TRBJ2-7; D is perhaps TRBD2 (7 bases). V was shortened by 5 bases and J by 2 bases, with 10 bases between the two germline ends. Per the germline V gene, CDR1 is SQVTM and CDR2 is ANQGSEA. This CDR3 region has 12 residues. The CDR3 DNA reads TGCAGCGTTCAGGGGAGGGCCTACGAGCAGTACTTC. This codes for CSVQGRAYEQYF.

This clonotype has ten or more counts. The chain links TRBV20-1 to TRBJ2-5; no definite D call. The CDR3 contains 10 residues. CDR1 and CDR2 (germline): DFQATT, SNEGSKA (reference sequence). Trimming pared 5 bases from V and 5 bases from J, leaving 6 bases between. For the CDR3, the DNA is TGCAGTGCTCTTCGGGAGACCCAGTACTTC. This encodes CSALRETQYF.

This chain links TRBV5-1 with TRBJ2-2; no clear D. In germline, CDR1 is SGHRS, CDR2 YFSETQ. V was shortened by 5 bases and J by 0 bases, with 11 bases between the two germline ends. The CDR3 has 15 amino acids. The CDR3 nucleotides are TGCGCCAGCAGACTCTCATACGCGAACACCGGGGAGCTGTTTTTT. This codes for CASRLSYANTGELFF.

This clonotype was counted at least ten times. As DNA, the CDR3 is TGTGCCAGCAAGGTCGACAGGGCCTCCTATGGCTACACCTTC. This sequence encodes CASKVDRASYGYTF. The rearrangement links TRBV28 to TRBJ1-2, with 7 nucleotides matching TRBD1. CDR1 and CDR2 (germline): MDHEN, SYDVKM. The CDR3 consists of 14 residues. J gave up 4 bases and V 7 bases, and 9 bases lay outside the gene matches.

This clonotype was found a few times. V and J are TRBV12-3 or TRBV12-4 and TRBJ1-3; D remains unclear. The CDR3 is 16 amino acids. With 3 bases removed from V and 0 bases from J, the gap between germline ends came to 12 bases. The CDR3 is CASSFGGKSSGNTIYF. The CDR3 DNA is TGTGCCAGCAGTTTCGGCGGAAAAAGCTCTGGAAACACCATATATTTT.

This clonotype was seen repeatedly, ten times or more. V usage is TRBV19 and J usage is TRBJ2-5, with D perhaps TRBD2 (6 bases). Germline V CDR1 and CDR2: LNHDA, SQIVND (reference sequence). V was cut by 4 bases and J by 0 bases, with 12 bases left in between. The CDR3 contains 15 residues. The CDR3 loop reads CASSTGLLYQETQYF. CDR3 in DNA: TGTGCCAGTAGTACGGGACTGCTGTACCAAGAGACCCAGTACTTC.

This clonotype was seen once. The likely explanation is a read error, given a far larger clone one base away. CDR3: CASSQGTGVREAQYF. In nucleotides, the CDR3 is TGTGCCAGCAGCCAAGGGACAGGAGTTAGGGAGGCCCAGTACTTC. The chain links TRBV12-3 or TRBV12-4 to TRBJ2-7; 8 bases fit TRBD1. The CDR3 is 15 amino acids. V trimming: 6 bases; J trimming: 10 bases; junction bases outside the gene matches: 17.

This clonotype turned up a few times. A read error is likely here: a far larger clone is one base away. This chain uses TRBV6-9 with TRBJ2-2; D perhaps matches TRBD2 (6 bases). This CDR3 contains 13 residues. Germline-derived CDR1 and CDR2 are MNHGY and SVAAGI. The CDR3 DNA follows: TGCGCCAGCAGTGGATCCCTCCCCGGGGGGCTGTTTTTT. Protein product: CASSGSLPGGLFF.

This clonotype was picked up many times. The V and J genes are TRBV27 and TRBJ2-7, with TRBD1 matching 7 bases. The germline gives CDR1 MNHEY, CDR2 SMNVEV (reference sequence). CDR3 size: 17 residues. V trimming: 2 bases; J trimming: 0 bases; junction bases outside the gene matches: 10. The CDR3 spells CASSLKPGQLSSYEQYF. The CDR3 DNA reads TGTGCCAGCAGTTTAAAACCGGGACAGCTTAGCTCCTACGAGCAGTACTTC.

This clonotype was recorded many times. The DNA of the CDR3 is TGTGCCAGCAGTATAACCGGGACAGCCAATCAGCCCCAGCATTTT. Its translation is CASSITGTANQPQHF. The rearrangement links TRBV28 to TRBJ1-5; 7 bases fit TRBD1. CDR1 is MDHEN, CDR2 SYDVKM, per germline. Trimming at V came to 5 bases and at J to 3 bases, leaving 7 bases not matched to a gene. CDR3 length: 15 amino acids.

This clonotype was seen at least ten times. J is TRBJ2-7 and V is TRBV28; D perhaps matches TRBD1 (6 bases). V shed 2 bases and J shed 4 bases, with 12 bases lying between them. CDR1 and CDR2 from the germline V gene are MDHEN and SYDVKM. The CDR3 sequence is 14 residues long. The CDR3 nucleotides read TGTGCCAGCAGTTTAATAGCCAGGGGTTACGAGCAGTACTTC. Translated, it gives CASSLIARGYEQYF.

This chain joins TRBV6-1 and TRBJ2-3; D possibly corresponds to TRBD2 (6 bases). CDR1 is MNHNS, CDR2 SASEGT, per germline. This CDR3 contains 14 residues. V shed 7 bases and J shed 1 base, with 12 bases lying between them. The DNA of the CDR3 is TGTGCCAGCACTCCGGAGGGAGGCACAGATACGCAGTATTTT. Protein product: CASTPEGGTDTQYF.

This clonotype showed up many times. The genes are TRBV7-9 and TRBJ2-7, with 13 bases aligning to TRBD2. V was pared by 5 bases and J by 8 bases, with 6 bases of the junction left unmatched. Per germline, CDR1 SEHNR and CDR2 FQNEAQ (reference sequence). The CDR3 contains 14 residues. The DNA of the CDR3 is TGTGCCAGCAGCCCGAGGGGACTAGCGGGAAAGCAGTACTTC. This encodes CASSPRGLAGKQYF. The full variable domain, with the rest looked up from reference TRBV7-9 and TRBJ2-7, is DTGVSQNPRHKITKRGQNVTFRCDPISEHNRLYWYRQTLGQGPEFLTYFQNEAQLEKSRLLSDRFSAERPKGSFSTLEIQRTEQGDSAMYLCASSPRGLAGKQYFGPGTRLTVT.

Ten or more counts support this clonotype. CDR3 region: CASSLLWGEQYF. The DNA for the CDR3 is TGTGCCAGCAGTTTATTATGGGGGGAGCAGTACTTC. The chain recombines TRBV28 with TRBJ2-7, with D perhaps TRBD1 or TRBD2 (5 bases each). This CDR3 is 12 amino acids long. Trimming stripped 1 base from V and 7 bases from J, with 8 bases between. Germline CDR1 is MDHEN and CDR2 is SYDVKM. Variable domain in full (rest from reference TRBV28 and TRBJ2-7): DVKVTQSSRYLVKRTGEKVFLECVQDMDHENMFWYRQDPGLGLRLIYFSYDVKMKEKGDIPEGYSVSREKKERFSLILESASTNQTSMYLCASSLLWGEQYFGPGTRLTVT.

This clonotype has just a few counts. The J gene is TRBJ2-7, the V gene TRBV14; TRBD2 is a possible D gene (6 bases). The ends were cut back, 1 base at V and 6 bases at J, with 7 bases in the middle. This CDR3 contains 12 residues. Germline CDR1 is SGHDN and CDR2 is FVKESK. The CDR3 nucleotides read TGTGCCAGCAGCCAAGTGGGGGGCGAGCAGTACTTC. This codes for CASSQVGGEQYF.

With respect to this clonotype: As the CDR3 is not closed by the conserved phenylalanine or tryptophan, this likely results from a read error. This sequence joins TRBV20-1 and TRBJ2-7; D ambiguous. Germline V CDR1 and CDR2: DFQATT, SNEGSKA (reference sequence). V was shortened by 5 bases and J by 3 bases, with 11 bases between the two germline ends. The CDR3 spans 12 residues. The CDR3 bases are TGCAGTGCTCAGAGGAAGGGCTACGAGCAGTACTCC. Protein: CSAQRKGYEQYS.

This clonotype was found many times. V is TRBV20-1 and J is TRBJ2-4, with D possibly being TRBD2 (7 bases). The CDR3 spans 17 residues. Trimming left V 6 bases short and J 3 bases short, with 24 bases between. CDR1 DFQATT and CDR2 SNEGSKA come from the germline V gene (reference sequence). CDR3: CSAHRAVGGRDKNIQYF. The CDR3 nucleotides are TGCAGTGCACACAGAGCGGTGGGGGGGCGGGACAAAAACATTCAGTACTTC.

This clonotype turned up a few times. This chain uses TRBV4-1 with TRBJ1-2; 8 bases match TRBD1. V lost 6 bases to trimming and J lost 4 bases; unmatched junction nucleotides: 13. The CDR3 loop spans 16 amino acids. Germline V gene data show CDR1 as MGHRA and CDR2 as YSYEKL. The CDR3 sequence is CASSNTYGRGPYGYTF. Written as DNA, the CDR3 is TGCGCCAGCAGTAATACGTATGGCAGGGGGCCCTATGGCTACACCTTC.

The rearrangement uses TRBV20-1 and TRBJ2-5; no firm D call. CDR3 length: 14 amino acids. Deletions cut 0 bases from V and 4 bases from J, with 12 bases between. Germline V lookup: CDR1 DFQATT, CDR2 SNEGSKA (reference sequence). The CDR3 nucleotides read TGCAGTGCTAGAGATCCTGGACGGAGAGAGACCCAGTACTTC. Residues: CSARDPGRRETQYF.

A remark on this clonotype: With a much larger clone just one base away, this may be a read error. No conserved phenylalanine or tryptophan ends this CDR3, so it is likely a read error. The rearrangement uses TRBV6-5 and TRBJ2-5; 14 positions match TRBD2. With V trimmed by 2 bases and J by 5 bases, 1 base remained unmatched. There are 15 residues in the CDR3. Looked up from germline, CDR1 is MNHEY and CDR2 is SVGAGI. CDR3 sequence (DNA): TGTGCCAGCAGTTACGGGACTAGCGGGAGTGAGACCCAGTACTCC. It codes for CASSYGTSGSETQYS.

This rearrangement joins TRBV20-1 to TRBJ1-5, with D possibly TRBD1 on 6 matching bases. CDR3 length equals 15 residues. Germline V gene lookup returns CDR1 DFQATT and CDR2 SNEGSKA (reference sequence). Trimming took off 0 bases at V and 1 base at J, with 10 bases between the two ends. CDR3 sequence reads: CSARDGGRSNQPQHF. The DNA of the CDR3 is TGCAGTGCTAGAGATGGGGGCAGAAGCAATCAGCCCCAGCATTTT.

The sample holds a few counts of this clonotype. The V and J genes are TRBV28 and TRBJ2-5; 8 bases fit TRBD1. After removal of 6 bases from V and 1 base from J, the junction contained 4 bases not matched to a gene. The CDR3 sequence is 14 residues long. CDR1 MDHEN and CDR2 SYDVKM come from the germline V gene. CDR3 DNA: TGTGCCAGCAGCTCGGGACAGGTCCAAGAGACCCAGTACTTC. It is translated as CASSSGQVQETQYF.